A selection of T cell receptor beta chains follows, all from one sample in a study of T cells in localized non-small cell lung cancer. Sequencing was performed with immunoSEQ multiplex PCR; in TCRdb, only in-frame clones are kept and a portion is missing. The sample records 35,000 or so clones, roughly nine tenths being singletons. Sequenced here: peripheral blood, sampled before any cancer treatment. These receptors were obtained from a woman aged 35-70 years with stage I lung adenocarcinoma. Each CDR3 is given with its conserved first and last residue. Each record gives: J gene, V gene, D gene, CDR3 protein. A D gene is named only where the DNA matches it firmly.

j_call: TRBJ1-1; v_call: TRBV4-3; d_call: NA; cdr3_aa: CASSQDIRANTEAFF
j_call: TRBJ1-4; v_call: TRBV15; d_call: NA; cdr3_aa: CATSSLGKGPVDEKLFF
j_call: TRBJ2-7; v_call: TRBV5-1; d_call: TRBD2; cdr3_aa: CASSTSLAAGGYEQYF
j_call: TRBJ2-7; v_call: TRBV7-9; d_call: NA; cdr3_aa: CASSLATGPPEAAYEQYF
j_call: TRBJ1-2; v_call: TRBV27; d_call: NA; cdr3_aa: CASKSFSRGISYGYTF
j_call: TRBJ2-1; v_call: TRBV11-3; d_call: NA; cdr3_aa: CASSLGRTHYNEQFF
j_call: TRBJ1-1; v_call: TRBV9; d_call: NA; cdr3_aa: CASSVGEAAIEAFF
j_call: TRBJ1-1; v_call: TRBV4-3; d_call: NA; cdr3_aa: CASSDGNRLTNTEAFF
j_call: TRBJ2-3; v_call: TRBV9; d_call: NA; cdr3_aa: CASSGGARTDTQYF
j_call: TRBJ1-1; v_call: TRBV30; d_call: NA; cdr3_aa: CAWSGSLFPGPKNTEAFF
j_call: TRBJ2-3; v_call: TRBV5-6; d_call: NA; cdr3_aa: CASSRKFGIKGNTDTQYF
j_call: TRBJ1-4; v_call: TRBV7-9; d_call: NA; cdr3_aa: CASSKGRVNEKLFF
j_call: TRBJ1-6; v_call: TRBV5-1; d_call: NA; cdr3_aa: CASKMEMGNSPLHF
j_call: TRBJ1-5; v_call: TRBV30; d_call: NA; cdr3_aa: CACSGGLNSNQPQHF
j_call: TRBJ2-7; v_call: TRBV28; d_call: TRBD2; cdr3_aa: CASSSISGLAGTYEQYF
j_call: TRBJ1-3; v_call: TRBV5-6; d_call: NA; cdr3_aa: CASSLIWGGSSGNTIYF
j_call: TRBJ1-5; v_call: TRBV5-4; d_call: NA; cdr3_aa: CASSWGRDQPQHF
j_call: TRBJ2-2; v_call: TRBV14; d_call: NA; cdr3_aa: CASSIVWGTGELFF
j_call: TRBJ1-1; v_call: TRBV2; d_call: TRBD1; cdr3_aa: CASRYYPGGGTEAFF
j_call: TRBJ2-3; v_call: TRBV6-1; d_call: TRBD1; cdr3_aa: CASSEAIQGADTQYF
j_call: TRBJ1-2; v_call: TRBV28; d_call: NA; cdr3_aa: CASSSVGPLGGYTF
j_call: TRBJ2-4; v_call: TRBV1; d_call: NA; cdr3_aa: CTSCIAAGGPKNIQYF
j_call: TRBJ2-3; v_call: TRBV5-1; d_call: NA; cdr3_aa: CASSPGPSTDTQYF
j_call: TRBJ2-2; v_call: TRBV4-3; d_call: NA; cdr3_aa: CASSQAPPGQNTGELFF
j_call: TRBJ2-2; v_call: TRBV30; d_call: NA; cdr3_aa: CAWRGPTDTGELFF
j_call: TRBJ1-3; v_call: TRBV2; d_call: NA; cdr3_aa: CASSEGLGPGNTIYF
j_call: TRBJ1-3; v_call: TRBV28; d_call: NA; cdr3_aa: CASSGVGNTIYF
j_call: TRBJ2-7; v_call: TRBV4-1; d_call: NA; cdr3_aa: CASSQDFVGGREQYF
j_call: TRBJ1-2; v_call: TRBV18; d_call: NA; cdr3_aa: CASSMDGINYGYTF
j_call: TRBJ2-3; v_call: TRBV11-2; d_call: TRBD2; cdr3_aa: CASSLRGGRDTQYF
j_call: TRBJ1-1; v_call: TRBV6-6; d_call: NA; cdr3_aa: CASSYSSGGTEAFF
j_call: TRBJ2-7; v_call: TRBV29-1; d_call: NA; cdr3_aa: CSGQGLSYEQYF
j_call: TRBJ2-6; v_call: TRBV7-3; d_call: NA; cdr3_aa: CASSPDRSSGANVLTF
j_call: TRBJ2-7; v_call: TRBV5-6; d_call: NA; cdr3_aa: CASSLGLESEYF
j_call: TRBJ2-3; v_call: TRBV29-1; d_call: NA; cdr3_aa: CSVQRGVETDTQYF
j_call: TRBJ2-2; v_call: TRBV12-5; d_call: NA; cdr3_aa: CASRSSGTNTGELFF
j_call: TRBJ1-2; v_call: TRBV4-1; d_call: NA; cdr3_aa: CASTATLLLTNYGYTF
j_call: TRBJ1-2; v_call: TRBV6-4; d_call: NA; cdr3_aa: CASSGTTNYGYTF
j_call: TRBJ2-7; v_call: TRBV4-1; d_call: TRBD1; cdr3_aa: CASSQLGDRTYEQYF